This record concerns one TCR beta chain sequence. Its matching antigen is unknown. The CDR3 is 15 residues long. V lost 6 bases and J 8 bases, leaving 17 bases between the germline ends. Germline V gives CDR1 MGHRA, CDR2 YSYEKL. A multiplex PCR was run with 60 Vbeta primers and 13 Jbeta primers. Profiled with immunoSEQ multiplex PCR; TCRdb holds only in-frame clones, not every one. Of some 100,000 clones in the sample, roughly four fifths were seen once. This sample was included in a study of cytomegalovirus exposure and HLA in healthy donors. Study outcomes and limitations: Under in vitro conditions, three CMV-associated chains were confirmed as specific for CMV antigens.

The receptor comes from a male donor in good health and CMV-seropositive. This sequence joins TRBV4-1 and TRBJ1-6; perhaps TRBD1 as D (6 bases). Sequencing was performed on PBMCs. CDR3 in amino acids: CASRDTRGDYSPLHF. The CDR3 nucleotides are TGCGCCAGCAGGGACACCAGGGGAGATTATTCACCCCTCCACTTT.